This paragraph reports one T cell receptor (beta chain). Antigen specificity is unknown. These data originate in a study of siplizumab effects on memory and regulatory T cells. Study results and caveats: A mean of roughly 70% of mappable alloreactive CD4+ clones were Treg-derived with siplizumab, compared with more than 25% in controls. Few alloreactive clones mapped to unstimulated subsets. Apparently key alloresponse contributors, naive T cells also seemed more diverse than memory cells.

Sequencing used immunoSEQ multiplex PCR; TCRdb keeps in-frame clones, though not all of them. The sample holds 90,000 to 120,000 clones, 91% seen once. The CDR3 spans 14 residues. Trimming removed 2 bases at V and 6 bases at J, with 13 bases between. Germline V lookup: CDR1 SNHLY, CDR2 FYNNEI. The clonotype was recovered from a human donor in good health. Some clones in this sample may be carry-over from other donors' samples. The gene calls are TRBV2 and TRBJ1-1; D might be TRBD1 (6 bases). The sequenced sample consisted of CD4+ T cells sorted from blood. This CDR3 is CASSERGANAEAFF. CDR3 coding DNA: TGTGCCAGCAGTGAACGGGGGGCTAACGCTGAAGCTTTCTTT.